A selection of T cell receptor beta chains follows, all from one sample in a study of cytomegalovirus exposure and HLA in healthy donors. Clones were read by immunoSEQ multiplex PCR, and TCRdb kept only the in-frame ones, dropping some. The repertoire consists of 200,000 to 250,000 clones, with about three quarters occurring once and the leading ten covering less than 3.5%. Sample: PBMCs. Receptors originate from an older woman in good health and CMV-seropositive. The CDR3 runs from the conserved cysteine through the conserved F or W. A D gene is named only where the DNA matches it firmly. Not every row has a clone size; where given, it reads once, few, many or a size class.

clone size	V gene	D gene	J gene	CDR3 DNA	CDR3 protein
-	TRBV11-2	-	TRBJ2-7	TGTGCCAGCAGCTTAGAGGCAGGACTATACGAGCAGTACTTC	CASSLEAGLYEQYF
-	TRBV2	TRBD1	TRBJ1-1	TGTGCCAGCAGCGACAGGGGGAGTGAAGCTTTCTTT	CASSDRGSEAFF
-	TRBV6-6	-	TRBJ1-5	TGTGCCAGCAGTTACAGTCGAGCGTACAATCAGCCCCAGCATTTT	CASSYSRAYNQPQHF
-	TRBV7-9	TRBD2	TRBJ2-7	TGTGCCAGCAGCGCCCCCCTAGCGGGAGCCAAAGAGCAGTACTTC	CASSAPLAGAKEQYF
once	TRBV10-3	TRBD1	TRBJ2-3	TGTGCCTCCCAAGACAGGGGCGATGTTCCAGATACGCAGTATTTT	CASQDRGDVPDTQYF
-	TRBV5-1	-	TRBJ1-1	TGCGCCAGCAGCCCGGGACATCTGGGCACTGAAGCTTTCTTT	CASSPGHLGTEAFF
-	TRBV6-7	TRBD1	TRBJ1-6	TGTGCCTTGGCCGGGACAGGGAGTCCCTATAATTCACCCCTCCACTTT	CALAGTGSPYNSPLHF
-	TRBV6-1	-	TRBJ1-2	TGTGCCAGCAGTGAACAGCCAGGGTTATATGGCTACACCTTC	CASSEQPGLYGYTF
-	TRBV7-2	-	TRBJ2-7	TGTGCCAGCGGCGACAGATACGAGCAGTACTTC	CASGDRYEQYF
few	TRBV5-1	-	TRBJ1-1	TGCGCCAGCAGCTCCACTCCCGACAGTCCCTTGAACACTGAAGCTTTCTTT	CASSSTPDSPLNTEAFF
-	TRBV27	TRBD1	TRBJ1-2	TGTGCCAGCAGTTTATGGTCACCGGGACAGGGGGCGCCTGGCTACACCTTC	CASSLWSPGQGAPGYTF
-	TRBV13	-	TRBJ2-3	TGTGCCAGCAGCTCCCAGAGGGGCACAGATACGCAGTATTTT	CASSSQRGTDTQYF
-	TRBV9	-	TRBJ2-1	TGTGCCAGCAGCGTAGTGGGGGGATCCTACAATGAGCAGTTCTTC	CASSVVGGSYNEQFF
-	TRBV5-4	TRBD2	TRBJ2-3	TGTGCCAGCAGACAGACTAGCGGGAGAACAGATACGCAGTATTTT	CASRQTSGRTDTQYF
-	TRBV29-1	-	TRBJ1-1	TGCAGCGTTGTGACCGGGTTTGGGACTGAAGCTTTCTTT	CSVVTGFGTEAFF
once	TRBV7-9	TRBD2	TRBJ2-3	TGTGCCAGCAGCTTATCGCAACTGGGCGGGAGCGGCGCAGATACGCAGTATTTT	CASSLSQLGGSGADTQYF
-	TRBV30	TRBD2	TRBJ2-7	TGTGCCTGGAGACATAGCGGGAGGATCGGCGAGCAGTACTTC	CAWRHSGRIGEQYF
-	TRBV27	TRBD2	TRBJ2-7	TGTGCCAGCAGTTACGGACTAGCGGACTCCTACGAGCAGTACTTC	CASSYGLADSYEQYF
once	TRBV5-4	-	TRBJ2-6	TGTGCCAGCAGTCGTGGGGGAGGAAAGTCTGGGGCCAACGTCCTGACTTTC	CASSRGGGKSGANVLTF
few	TRBV5-5	TRBD1	TRBJ1-1	TGTGCCAGCAGCCGCCCGACAGGGACGTCTGAAGCTTTCTTT	CASSRPTGTSEAFF
few	TRBV5-1	TRBD1	TRBJ1-2	TGCGCCAGCAGCTTGGGACAGGGTCCCTATGGCTACACCTTC	CASSLGQGPYGYTF
-	TRBV7-2	-	TRBJ2-3	TGTGCCAGCAGCTTAGAAGCCCCAGATACGCAGTATTTT	CASSLEAPDTQYF
-	TRBV7-7	-	TRBJ2-5	TGTGCCAGCAGCCCGACCGTACTAGGACAAGAGACCCAGTACTTC	CASSPTVLGQETQYF
-	TRBV5-5	TRBD2	TRBJ2-1	TGTGCCAGCAGTTCAAGAGCGGGGGGGAATGAGCAGTTCTTC	CASSSRAGGNEQFF
-	TRBV7-2	-	TRBJ1-1	TGTGCCAGCAGCTTAATAATCAGGGGCGCCATGAACACTGAAGCTTTCTTT	CASSLIIRGAMNTEAFF
-	TRBV7-9	-	TRBJ2-1	TGTGCCAGCAGCCAAACGGGGATTGAGCAGTTCTTC	CASSQTGIEQFF
-	TRBV6-1	-	TRBJ1-2	TGTGCCAGCAGGCCTACAACAGGGATCGGGTATGGCTACACCTTC	CASRPTTGIGYGYTF
-	TRBV6-6	TRBD2	TRBJ2-7	TGTGCCAGCAGACACGGACTAGCGCAGTACGAGCAGTACTTC	CASRHGLAQYEQYF
-	TRBV7-9	-	TRBJ2-7	TGTTCCAGCAGCGCTACAGGATCCTACGAGCAGTACTTC	CSSSATGSYEQYF
-	TRBV27	TRBD2	TRBJ2-7	TGTGCCAGCGGGAATGGACTAGCGGGGGCTCGCTACGAGCAGTACTTC	CASGNGLAGARYEQYF
-	TRBV10-2	TRBD2	TRBJ2-5	TGCGCCAGCAGTGAGTCGGGACTAAACCGAGAGACCCAGTACTTC	CASSESGLNRETQYF
-	TRBV11-2	TRBD2	TRBJ2-5	TGTGCCAGCAGCTTATCCAACCCTAGCGGGGGGGCCCGGGAGACCCAGTACTTC	CASSLSNPSGGARETQYF
-	TRBV2	-	TRBJ1-5	TGTGCCAGCAGTGATGGGCAGCTCAATCAGCCCCAGCATTTT	CASSDGQLNQPQHF
-	TRBV6-1	TRBD1	TRBJ1-5	TGTGCCAGCAGTCACCAGGGGGCGCGCAATCAGCCCCAGCATTTT	CASSHQGARNQPQHF
-	TRBV7-3	-	TRBJ2-1	TGTGCCAGCAGCTTAACCGCGGGGGCCAGTAGGAATGAGCAGTTCTTC	CASSLTAGASRNEQFF
-	TRBV5-8	TRBD1	TRBJ1-2	TGTGCCAGCAGCTTGCCCGGGACAGGGGTCGGCTACACCTTC	CASSLPGTGVGYTF
few	TRBV4-2	-	TRBJ1-2	TGTGCCAGCAGCCAGGCTGACAGTTCTAACTATGGCTACACCTTC	CASSQADSSNYGYTF
-	TRBV15	-	TRBJ1-4	TGTGCCACCAGCAGGGGGGAGGGTTCGGAGGAAAAACTGTTTTTT	CATSRGEGSEEKLFF
-	TRBV7-9	TRBD1	TRBJ1-1	TGTGCCAGCAGTTTCGGACAGGGGAACACTGAAGCTTTCTTT	CASSFGQGNTEAFF
-	TRBV6-5	-	TRBJ1-1	TGTGCCAGCAGTCGGACTTACTTGAGCACTGAAGCTTTCTTT	CASSRTYLSTEAFF
once	TRBV5-4	TRBD1	TRBJ2-1	TGTGCCAGCAGCCTAGGAGGACAGGGGAGCTACAATGAGCAGTTCTTC	CASSLGGQGSYNEQFF